This TCR beta chain was sequenced during a study of breast tumors, draining lymph nodes, adjacent tissues. This clonotype was observed many times. Antigen unknown. Each CDR3 protein is one row after TCRdb ran MiXCR on the multiplex PCR reads. The sample has over 100,000 distinct CDR3 sequences; 20% to 25% are singletons. The lymph nodes were axillary draining lymph nodes from breast cancer patients. After removal of 6 bases from V and 3 bases from J, the junction contained 10 bases not matched to a gene. From germline, CDR1 is KGHDR and CDR2 SFDVKD. CDR3 length: 17 amino acids. Study-wide points: Data fit most tumor T cells coming from lymph node, expanding in tumor. Tumor T cell lymph node origin was a supported hypothesis, not proven.

This TCR derives from a female donor with breast cancer. Some clones in this sample may be carry-over from other donors' samples. Sequencing input: axillary lymph node tissue. J is TRBJ2-3 and V is TRBV24-1, with 11 bases fitting TRBD2. This CDR3 reads CATSQAIAGGPTDTQYF. The CDR3 region has the DNA TGTGCCACCAGTCAAGCGATAGCGGGAGGGCCTACAGATACGCAGTATTTT.